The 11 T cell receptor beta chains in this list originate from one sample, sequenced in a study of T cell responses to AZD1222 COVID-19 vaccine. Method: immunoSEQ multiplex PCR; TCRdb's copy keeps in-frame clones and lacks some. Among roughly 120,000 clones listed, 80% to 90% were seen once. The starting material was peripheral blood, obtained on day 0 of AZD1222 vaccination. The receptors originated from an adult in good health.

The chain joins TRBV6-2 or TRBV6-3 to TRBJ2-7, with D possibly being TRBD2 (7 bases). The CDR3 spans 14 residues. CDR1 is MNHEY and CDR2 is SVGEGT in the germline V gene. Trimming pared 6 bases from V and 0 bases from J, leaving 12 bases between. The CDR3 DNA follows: TGTGCCAGCAGCCGACGGGGGGCCTCCTACGAGCAGTACTTC. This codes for CASSRRGASYEQYF.

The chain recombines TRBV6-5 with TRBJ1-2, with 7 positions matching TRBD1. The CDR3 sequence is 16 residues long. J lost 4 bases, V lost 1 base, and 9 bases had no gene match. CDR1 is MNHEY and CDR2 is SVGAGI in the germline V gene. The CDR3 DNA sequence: TGTGCCAGCAGTTACTTACAGGGGACCCAACTCTATGGCTACACCTTC. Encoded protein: CASSYLQGTQLYGYTF.

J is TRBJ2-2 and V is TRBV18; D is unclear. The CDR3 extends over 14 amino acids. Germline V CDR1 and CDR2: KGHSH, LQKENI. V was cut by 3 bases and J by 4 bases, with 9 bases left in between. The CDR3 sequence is CASSPVQGTGELFF. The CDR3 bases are TGTGCCAGCTCACCCGTCCAAGGCACCGGGGAGCTGTTTTTT.

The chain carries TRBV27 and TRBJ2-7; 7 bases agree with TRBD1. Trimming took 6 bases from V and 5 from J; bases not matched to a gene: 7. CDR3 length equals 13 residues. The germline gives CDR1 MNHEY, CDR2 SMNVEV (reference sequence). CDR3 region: CASRRQGTHEQYF. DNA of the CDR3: TGTGCCAGCAGGAGACAGGGAACACACGAGCAGTACTTC.

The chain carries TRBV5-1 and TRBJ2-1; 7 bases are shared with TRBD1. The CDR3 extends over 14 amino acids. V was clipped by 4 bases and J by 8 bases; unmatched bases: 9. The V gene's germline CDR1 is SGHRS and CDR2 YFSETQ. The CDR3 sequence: CASSINRGRDEQFF. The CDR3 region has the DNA TGCGCCAGCAGCATAAACAGGGGAAGGGATGAGCAGTTCTTC.

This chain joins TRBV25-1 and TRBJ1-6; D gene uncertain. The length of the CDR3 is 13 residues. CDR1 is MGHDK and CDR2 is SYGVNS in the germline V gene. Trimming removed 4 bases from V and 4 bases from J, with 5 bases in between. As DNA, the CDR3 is TGTGCCAGCAGTGTATCATATAATTCACCCCTCCACTTT. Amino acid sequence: CASSVSYNSPLHF.

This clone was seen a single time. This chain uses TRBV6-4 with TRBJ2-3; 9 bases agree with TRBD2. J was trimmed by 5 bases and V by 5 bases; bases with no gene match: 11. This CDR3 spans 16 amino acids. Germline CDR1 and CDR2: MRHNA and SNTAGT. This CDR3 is CASSLSAGGPLDTQYF. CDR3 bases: TGTGCCAGCAGTCTCTCCGCGGGGGGGCCTTTAGATACGCAGTATTTT.

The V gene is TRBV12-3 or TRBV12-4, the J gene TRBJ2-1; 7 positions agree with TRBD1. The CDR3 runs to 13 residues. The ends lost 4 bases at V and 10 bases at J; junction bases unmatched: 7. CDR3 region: CASSSRPGQEQFF. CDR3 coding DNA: TGTGCCAGCAGTTCTAGACCGGGACAGGAGCAGTTCTTC.

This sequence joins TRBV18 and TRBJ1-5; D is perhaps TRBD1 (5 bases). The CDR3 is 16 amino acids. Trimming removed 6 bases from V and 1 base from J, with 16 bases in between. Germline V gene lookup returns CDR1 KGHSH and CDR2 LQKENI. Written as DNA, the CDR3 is TGTGCCAGCTCCCTCGGGACGTTCCAAAGCAATCAGCCCCAGCATTTT. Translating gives CASSLGTFQSNQPQHF.

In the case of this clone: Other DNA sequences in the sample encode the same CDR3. DNA for the CDR3: TGTGCCAGTAGTATGGTTGGGGGATCGAGCTCCTATAATTCACCCCTCCACTTT. Translation gives CASSMVGGSSSYNSPLHF. The chain carries TRBV19 and TRBJ1-6; TRBD1 might be the D (5 bases). V gave up 3 bases and J gave up 0 bases, with 15 bases separating them. Germline CDR1 reads LNHDA; CDR2 reads SQIVND (reference sequence). CDR3 size: 18 residues.

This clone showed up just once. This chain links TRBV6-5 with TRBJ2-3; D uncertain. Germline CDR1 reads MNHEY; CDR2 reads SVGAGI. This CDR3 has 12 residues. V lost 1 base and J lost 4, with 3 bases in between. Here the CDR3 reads CASSYLSDTQYF. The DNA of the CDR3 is TGTGCCAGCAGTTACTTGTCAGATACGCAGTATTTT.